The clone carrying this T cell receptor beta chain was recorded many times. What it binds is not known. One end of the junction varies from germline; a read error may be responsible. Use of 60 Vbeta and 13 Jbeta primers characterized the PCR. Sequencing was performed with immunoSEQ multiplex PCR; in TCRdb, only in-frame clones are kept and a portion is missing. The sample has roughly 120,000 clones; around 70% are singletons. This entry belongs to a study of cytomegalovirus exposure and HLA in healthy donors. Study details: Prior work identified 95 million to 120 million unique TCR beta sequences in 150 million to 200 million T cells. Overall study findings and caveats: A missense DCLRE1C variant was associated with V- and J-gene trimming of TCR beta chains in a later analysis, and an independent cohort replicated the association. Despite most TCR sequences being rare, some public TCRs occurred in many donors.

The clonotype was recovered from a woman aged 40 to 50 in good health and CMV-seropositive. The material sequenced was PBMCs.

The CDR3 bases are TGCGCCAGCGGCCAGATAACCCCGGGGGGGGATAGTGAGCAGTTCTTC. The encoded protein is CASGQITPGGDSEQFF. The chain links TRBV4-1 to TRBJ2-1; TRBD2 aligns across 8 bases. CDR3 size: 16 residues. The germline V gene has CDR1 MGHRA and CDR2 YSYEKL.